A single sample is the source of the 20 T cell receptor beta chains below, sequenced in a study of breast tumors, draining lymph nodes, adjacent tissues. The lymph nodes were axillary draining lymph nodes from breast cancer patients. TCRdb independently ran MiXCR on the multiplex PCR reads; one entry per CDR3 protein. The table lists approximately 150,000 distinct CDR3 sequences, 33% of them singletons, with 3% to 4.5% in the top ten. Input material: axillary lymph node tissue. The receptors were sampled from a female donor with breast cancer. Some clones in this sample may be carry-over from other donors' samples.

This clonotype was observed many times. One junction end disagrees with the germline gene, perhaps due to a read error. This chain connects TRBV6-5 to TRBJ1-6, with 10 bases matching TRBD1. Germline assignment: CDR1 MNHEY and CDR2 SVGAGI. This CDR3 spans 15 amino acids. CDR3 protein: CASSHSGQGISPLHF. The CDR3 bases are TGTGCCAGCAGTCACTCGGGACAGGGGATTTCACCCCTCCACTTT.

This clonotype was seen ten or more times. V gene TRBV28 combines with J gene TRBJ1-5, with D hard to call. This CDR3 has 13 residues. Germline loops: CDR1 MDHEN, CDR2 SYDVKM. V dropped 3 bases and J dropped 9 bases, with 12 bases sitting between them. The CDR3 loop reads CASSLSSGRPQHF. Written as DNA, the CDR3 is TGTGCCAGCAGTTTGAGCTCGGGGAGGCCCCAGCATTTT.

This clonotype appeared many times. The chain uses TRBV6-2 or TRBV6-3 and TRBJ2-7; unclear D gene. Germline values: CDR1 MNHEY, CDR2 SVGEGT. Between the trimmed V and J ends, which lost 4 bases and 3 bases, there was a span of 4 bases. CDR3 size: 11 residues. Written as DNA, the CDR3 is TGTGCCAGCAGTTCCCGCTACGAGCAGTACTTC. Protein sequence: CASSSRYEQYF.

This chain joins TRBV4-2 and TRBJ2-2, with no clear D. From germline, CDR1 is LGHNA and CDR2 YNFKEQ. The CDR3 contains 15 residues. V dropped 1 base and J dropped 2 bases, with 8 bases sitting between them. The DNA of the CDR3 is TGTGCCAGCAGCCAAGCACTATCAAACACCGGGGAGCTGTTTTTT. Encoded protein: CASSQALSNTGELFF.

This clonotype was detected many times. This chain connects TRBV7-9 to TRBJ1-2, with 7 bases lining up with TRBD1. Germline CDR1 and CDR2: SEHNR and FQNEAQ (reference sequence). This CDR3 is 15 amino acids long. The J segment lost 6 bases and the V segment lost 6 bases, leaving 13 bases of the junction unmatched. The CDR3: CASRQTGADKNGYTF. The CDR3 region has the DNA TGTGCCAGCAGGCAAACAGGGGCGGACAAAAATGGCTACACCTTC.

Details on this clonotype: The junction does not match germline at one end; this may be a read error. The V gene is TRBV9, the J gene TRBJ1-4; 9 nucleotides line up with TRBD1. This CDR3 contains 14 residues. From germline, CDR1 is SGDLS and CDR2 YYNGEE. CDR3 sequence reads: CASSANRGLEKLSF. The CDR3, as DNA: TGTGCCAGCAGCGCTAACAGGGGGCTTGAAAAACTGTCTTTT.

This clonotype was seen many times. This chain connects TRBV12-5 to TRBJ2-3; the D is unclear. From germline, CDR1 is LGHNT and CDR2 FRNRAP. Trimming removed 6 bases at V and 3 bases at J, with 13 bases between. The CDR3 totals 14 residues. The DNA for the CDR3 is TGTGCTAGTGGCCCGGGCTCCCTAACAGATACGCAGTATTTT. Its protein is CASGPGSLTDTQYF.

The sample holds many counts of this clonotype. The CDR3 region is CASSRGGSGNTIYF. The CDR3 nucleotides read TGTGCCAGCAGTAGGGGAGGCTCTGGAAACACCATATATTTT. The J gene is TRBJ1-3, the V gene TRBV7-2, with D possibly TRBD1 on 5 matching bases. Germline CDR1 reads SGHTA; CDR2 reads FQGNSA. The CDR3 extends over 14 amino acids. V was pared by 6 bases and J by 0 bases, with 9 bases between. The whole variable domain, filled in from reference TRBV7-2 and TRBJ1-3, reads GAGVSQSPSNKVTEKGKDVELRCDPISGHTALYWYRQSLGQGLEFLIYFQGNSAPDKSGLPSDRFSAERTGGSVSTLTIQRTQQEDSAVYLCASSRGGSGNTIYFGEGSWLTVV.

A word on this clonotype: A much larger clone is a single base away; this may be a read error. The rearrangement joins TRBV20-1 to TRBJ2-4, with a weak D call TRBD2 (5 bases). V lost 1 base, J lost 3 bases, and 16 bases lay in between. Germline V lookup: CDR1 DFQATT, CDR2 SNEGSKA (reference sequence). The CDR3 has 16 residues. The CDR3 loop reads CSARARGNRGKNIQYF. Written as DNA, the CDR3 is TGCAGTGCTAGAGCCCGAGGGAACCGGGGCAAAAACATTCAGTACTTC.

This clonotype was seen ten or more times. The chain joins TRBV2 to TRBJ2-5; no reliable D call. CDR3 size: 14 residues. V was cut by 7 bases and J by 5 bases, with 17 bases left in between. The germline CDR1 and CDR2 sequences are SNHLY and FYNNEI. CDR3 nucleotide sequence: TGTGCCAGCACCAGACTTCTCGCCGGGGAGACCCAGTACTTC. Translating it yields CASTRLLAGETQYF.

This chain joins TRBV15 and TRBJ1-1; D unclear. The CDR3 is made up of 17 amino acids. Germline assignment: CDR1 LNHNV and CDR2 YYDKDF (reference sequence). V lost 7 bases to trimming and J lost 0 bases, with 21 bases between them. CDR3: CATNTDALIRMNTEAFF. The CDR3 bases are TGTGCCACCAACACCGACGCCCTTATTCGCATGAACACTGAAGCTTTCTTT.

This chain connects TRBV29-1 to TRBJ2-7, with 10 bases fitting TRBD2. Germline V CDR1 and CDR2: SQVTM, ANQGSEA. Germline trimming cut 6 bases from V and 3 bases from J; bases unmatched to any gene: 2. The CDR3 has 12 amino acids. CDR3 sequence: CSVTSGNYEQYF. CDR3 nucleotides: TGCAGCGTAACTAGCGGGAACTACGAGCAGTACTTC.

This sequence joins TRBV5-1 and TRBJ2-7; D uncertain. Trimming cost V 0 bases and J 0 bases, with 4 bases left between them. The CDR3 totals 13 residues. CDR1 and CDR2 (germline): SGHRS, YFSETQ. The CDR3: CASSLEISYEQYF. Written as DNA, the CDR3 is TGCGCCAGCAGCTTGGAGATCTCCTACGAGCAGTACTTC.

This clonotype came up many times. The V gene is TRBV7-9, the J gene TRBJ2-7; no reliable D call. The CDR3 covers 11 residues. CDR1 SEHNR and CDR2 FQNEAQ come from the germline V gene (reference sequence). Between the trimmed V and J ends, which lost 5 bases and 6 bases, there was a span of 8 bases. This CDR3 is CASSPSREQYF. The CDR3 DNA sequence: TGTGCCAGCAGCCCCAGCCGCGAGCAGTACTTC.

This clonotype was counted many times. This rearrangement joins TRBV20-1 to TRBJ2-1, with a weak D call TRBD1 (5 bases). Germline CDR1 is DFQATT and CDR2 is SNEGSKA (reference sequence). The CDR3 sequence is 16 residues long. Trimming took 4 bases from V and 7 from J, leaving 23 bases between them. The DNA of the CDR3 is TGCAGTGCTATCCCCATCTCAGTCGGCAGGGTGAATGAGCAGTTCTTC. As protein: CSAIPISVGRVNEQFF.

This clonotype was recorded at least ten times. The V and J genes are TRBV4-3 and TRBJ2-7; no reliable D call. The CDR3 length is 15 residues. Germline V gene sequence: CDR1 LGHNA, CDR2 YSLEER. Trimming took 1 base from V and 6 from J, leaving 16 bases between them. CDR3 sequence reads: CASSQVGKVSGEQYF. CDR3 sequence (DNA): TGCGCCAGCAGCCAAGTTGGAAAGGTCAGTGGCGAGCAGTACTTC.

The table lists this clonotype with many counts. The chain joins TRBV5-1 to TRBJ2-3; 11 bases fit TRBD2. The CDR3 length is 14 residues. Germline values: CDR1 SGHRS, CDR2 YFSETQ. J was trimmed by 0 bases and V by 8 bases; bases with no gene match: 2. In DNA, the CDR3 is TGCGCCAGTAGGACTAGCGGGAGCACAGATACGCAGTATTTT. Translating gives CASRTSGSTDTQYF.

This clonotype has a count of ten or more. The rearrangement joins TRBV5-8 to TRBJ1-2, with 7 bases that match TRBD1. V shed 5 bases and J 4 bases; nucleotides not matched to a gene: 5. Germline CDR1 and CDR2: SGHTS and YDEGEE. The CDR3 is 13 residues long. The CDR3: CASRTTGTYGYTF. The DNA of the CDR3 is TGTGCCAGCAGAACGACAGGGACCTATGGCTACACCTTC.

This clonotype was seen many times. The chain employs TRBV7-3 and TRBJ2-3; 8 bases agree with TRBD1. J lost 2 bases, V lost 11 bases, and 21 bases had no gene match. The CDR3 has 18 amino acids. Germline CDR1 is SGHTA and CDR2 is FQGTGA. Here the CDR3 DNA reads TGTGCCCTTGCAACCTCTACGGACAGGGCGAGTACCACAGATACGCAGTATTTT. Amino acid sequence: CALATSTDRASTTDTQYF.

This clonotype was seen repeatedly, ten times or more. V gene TRBV30 combines with J gene TRBJ1-5, with TRBD1 matching over 8 bases. CDR1 is GTSNPN, CDR2 SVGIG, per germline (reference sequence). The CDR3 loop spans 14 amino acids. V lost 5 bases to trimming and J lost 6 bases; unmatched junction nucleotides: 9. This CDR3 reads CAWAPGGPSQPQHF. The CDR3 DNA reads as TGTGCCTGGGCCCCAGGGGGCCCTTCTCAGCCCCAGCATTTT.